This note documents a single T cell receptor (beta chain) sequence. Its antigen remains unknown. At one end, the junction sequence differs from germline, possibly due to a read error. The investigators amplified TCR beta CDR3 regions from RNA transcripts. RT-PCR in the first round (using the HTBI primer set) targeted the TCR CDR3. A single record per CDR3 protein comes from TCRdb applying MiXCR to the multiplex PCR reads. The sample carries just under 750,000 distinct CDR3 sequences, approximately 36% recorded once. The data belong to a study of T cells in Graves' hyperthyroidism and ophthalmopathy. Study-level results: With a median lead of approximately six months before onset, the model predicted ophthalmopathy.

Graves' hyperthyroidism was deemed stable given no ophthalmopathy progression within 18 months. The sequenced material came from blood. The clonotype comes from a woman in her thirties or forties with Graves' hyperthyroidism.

This CDR3 reads CASSAPRRNIEAFF. DNA of the CDR3: TGCGCCAGCAGCGCGCCCCGGAGGAACATTGAAGCTTTCTTT. V usage is TRBV5-1 and J usage is TRBJ1-1; unclear D gene. Germline V gene data show CDR1 as SGHRS and CDR2 as YFSETQ. The CDR3 totals 14 residues.